Listed below are T cell receptor beta chains from one sample, sequenced in a study of regulatory and conventional T cells in RAG deficiency. Repertoires were generated with immunoSEQ multiplex PCR, while TCRdb's copy carries only in-frame clones and drops some. The table lists 7,000 to 9,500 clones, around 96% of them singletons. Sample: CD4+ effector T cells sorted from blood. The receptors shown here come from a human donor with RAG deficiency presenting as severe combined immunodeficiency. Both conserved end residues are part of each CDR3. The D gene is left open where the match is weak. Expanded clones are given a class, and other clones once, few, many or no size at all.

-	TRBV11-2	TRBJ1-2	TRBD1	TGTGCCAGCAGCCCGACAGGGGACTATGGCTACACCTTC	CASSPTGDYGYTF
-	TRBV11-2	TRBJ2-5	-	TGTGCCAGCAGCTTAGAGCGCGTAGAGACCCAGTACTTC	CASSLERVETQYF
-	TRBV5-1	TRBJ2-5	-	TGCGCCAGCAGCTTTATTGGGGAGCAAGAGACCCAGTACTTC	CASSFIGEQETQYF
-	TRBV29-1	TRBJ2-7	TRBD1	TGCAGCGTTGGGGGGACAGGGTTCCCCTACGAGCAGTACTTC	CSVGGTGFPYEQYF
few	TRBV9	TRBJ2-7	-	TGTGCCAGCAGCCCCAACGGTCAGTTCCCCTACGAGCAGTACTTC	CASSPNGQFPYEQYF
-	TRBV7-9	TRBJ2-7	-	TGTGCCAGCAGCTTCTCACAGGGTCTCGAGCAGTACTTC	CASSFSQGLEQYF
-	TRBV6-5	TRBJ2-7	TRBD2	TGTGCCAGCAGTTACTCGCGGGGGGTGGAGGGCTACGAGCAGTACTTC	CASSYSRGVEGYEQYF
-	TRBV7-9	TRBJ2-7	-	TGTGCCAGCAGCTTAGTAGCAGGGCCCTACGAGCAGTACTTC	CASSLVAGPYEQYF
-	TRBV7-9	TRBJ2-5	TRBD2	TGTGCCAGCAGCCTAGGGACTAGCGGGCGGGAGACCCAGTACTTC	CASSLGTSGRETQYF
-	TRBV27	TRBJ2-3	-	TGTGCCAGCAGTTTTCGCGGGCCCTTCGCGGGCACAGATACGCAGTATTTT	CASSFRGPFAGTDTQYF
-	TRBV11-1	TRBJ2-2	-	TGTGCCAGCAGCGAACAGGGAGACACCGGGGAGCTGTTTTTT	CASSEQGDTGELFF
-	TRBV9	TRBJ1-2	-	TGTGCCAGCAGCGTAGACAACTATGGCTACACCTTC	CASSVDNYGYTF
-	TRBV7-2	TRBJ2-1	TRBD1	TGTGCCAGCAGCGACAGGGGGATAAGCTCCTACAATGAGCAGTTCTTC	CASSDRGISSYNEQFF
-	TRBV5-4	TRBJ2-7	-	TGTGCCAGCAGCTTGGGACACTACGAGCAGTACTTC	CASSLGHYEQYF
-	TRBV7-2	TRBJ2-5	-	TGTGCCAGCAGCCTGGGGGCGACCCAGTACTTC	CASSLGATQYF
-	TRBV5-1	TRBJ2-7	TRBD1	TGCGCCAGCAGCTTGACAGGGGGTTTTTACGAGCAGTACTTC	CASSLTGGFYEQYF
-	TRBV6-6	TRBJ2-5	-	TGTGCCAGCAGCCTTCCCGGGACCCAGTACTTC	CASSLPGTQYF
-	TRBV10-3	TRBJ2-7	-	TGTGCCATCAGTGAGTCGGGTTACGAGCAGTACTTC	CAISESGYEQYF
-	TRBV7-8	TRBJ2-7	TRBD1	TGTGCCAGCAGCCGGGACAGGTACGAGCAGTACTTC	CASSRDRYEQYF
-	TRBV7-2	TRBJ1-2	-	TGTGCCAGCAGCTCGATCTCCGGAGGGGCTAACTATGGCTACACCTTC	CASSSISGGANYGYTF
-	TRBV4-3	TRBJ2-3	TRBD1	TGCGCCAGCAGCCAAGACGACAGGGGCGCAGATACGCAGTATTTT	CASSQDDRGADTQYF
-	TRBV15	TRBJ2-5	TRBD2	TGTGCCACCAGCAGAGATCGGGGACTACTAAAAGAGACCCAGTACTTC	CATSRDRGLLKETQYF
-	TRBV7-9	TRBJ2-7	-	TGTGCCAGCAGCCAAACCCAGACAGTCTACGAGCAGTACTTC	CASSQTQTVYEQYF
-	TRBV9	TRBJ2-2	-	TGTGCCAGCAGCGTAGTAGGGGTGCCCGGGGAGCTGTTTTTT	CASSVVGVPGELFF
-	TRBV10-3	TRBJ1-2	TRBD1	TGTGCCATCAGTCAACAGGGGGCGCCCCACTATGGCTACACCTTC	CAISQQGAPHYGYTF
once	TRBV19	TRBJ1-6	-	TGTGCCAGTAGTATCCCCCCCGGGACTGGTGGTAATTCACCCCTCCACTTT	CASSIPPGTGGNSPLHF
-	TRBV5-4	TRBJ2-1	TRBD1	TGTGCCAGCAGACCGGGACAGGGGGGATACAATGAGCAGTTCTTC	CASRPGQGGYNEQFF
-	TRBV11-3	TRBJ2-5	-	TGTGCCAGCAGCTTGTACGGGGAAGAGACCCAGTACTTC	CASSLYGEETQYF
-	TRBV2	TRBJ2-2	TRBD2	TGTGCCACCCGGACTAGCGCGAACACCGGGGAGCTGTTTTTT	CATRTSANTGELFF
-	TRBV12-5	TRBJ2-1	TRBD2	TGTGCTAGTGGTTTCACTAGCGGGAGGGCTCAGTTCTTC	CASGFTSGRAQFF
-	TRBV5-1	TRBJ2-5	TRBD2	TGCGCCAGCAGCTTGGGACTAGCGGGAGGGAAAGAGACCCAGTACTTC	CASSLGLAGGKETQYF
-	TRBV7-2	TRBJ2-3	-	TGTGCCAGCAGCTTAGTTGGGCCCACGACAGATACGCAGTATTTT	CASSLVGPTTDTQYF
once	TRBV7-8	TRBJ2-5	-	TGTGCCAGCAGCTCCGGGATACTATGGGGAGAGACCCAGTACTTC	CASSSGILWGETQYF
-	TRBV9	TRBJ2-1	-	TGTGCCAGCAGCGAGGGGACATACAATGAGCAGTTCTTC	CASSEGTYNEQFF
-	TRBV9	TRBJ2-7	-	TGTGCCAGCAGCGCGGGCCCCTCCTACGAGCAGTACTTC	CASSAGPSYEQYF
once	TRBV20-1	TRBJ1-2	-	TGCAGTGCGAGGGACTATGGCTACACCTTC	CSARDYGYTF
-	TRBV7-9	TRBJ2-2	TRBD1	TGTGCCAGCAGCTACGGACAGGGAGGCAGGGAGCTGTTTTTT	CASSYGQGGRELFF
-	TRBV6-5	TRBJ2-7	TRBD1	TGTGCCACGTCCGGACAGGGTCCCTACGAGCAGTACTTC	CATSGQGPYEQYF
-	TRBV9	TRBJ2-3	-	TGTGCCAGCAGCCCCCGACTCAGTTCTAGCACAGATACGCAGTATTTT	CASSPRLSSSTDTQYF
-	TRBV5-5	TRBJ1-2	TRBD1	TGTGCCAGCAGCCGTCGGGACAGTTATGGCTACACCTTC	CASSRRDSYGYTF
-	TRBV4-2	TRBJ2-1	TRBD1	TGTGCCAGCAGCCATGACCGGGACAGCAATGAGCAGTTCTTC	CASSHDRDSNEQFF